The entry below describes one T cell receptor beta chain. Its antigen target is currently unknown. No much larger clonotype is one base removed from it; base qualities were not supplied. The same CDR3 can be traced to other DNA sequences in this sample. CD8 naive samples were CD45RO-negative cells positively selected for CCR7, giving a CD45RA+CCR7+ population that excluded TemRA cells. The donors were healthy, HIV-negative adults who had no recently reported acute infections or vaccinations. Only Caucasian adults living in Nashville, Tennessee, USA were represented among the donors. Blood was obtained by leukapheresis, after which PBMCs were separated by Ficoll-Histopaque density gradient centrifugation and cryopreserved in liquid nitrogen vapor phase. Purity and quantity of every magnetically sorted T cell population were checked by analytical flow cytometry. Genomic DNA was isolated from every sorted fraction and measured by UV absorbance on a Nanodrop 2000c.

Cut back by 6 bases and 3 bases, the V and J ends lie 5 bases apart. The CDR3 runs 11 amino acids, cysteine and phenylalanine included. Only CDR3 DNA remains: 33 bases, in frame from the first base. CDR1 SEHNR and CDR2 FQNEAQ were looked up in the germline V gene (reference sequence). The data originate from a study of shared clonotypes between healthy human individuals (dated by TCRdb to between 2020 and 2021). About the study as a whole: A few men and two women, aged 18 to 49 years, made up the cohort. For each donor, CD4 naive and CD4 memory were each run on three plates, CD8 naive on two plates, and CD8 memory on one plate. Blood TCR repertoires of five healthy adults were deeply sequenced to estimate repertoire size and the extent of clonotype sharing between individuals. To increase sequencing depth and limit assay-specific biases, different laboratories used diverse techniques to prepare libraries and sequence TCR repertoires. Each donor's leukapheresis produced roughly between roughly 0.85 and 9.5 billion PBMCs.

TCR CDR3 regions were amplified from genomic DNA by multiplex PCR using the deep immunoSEQ assay. Genomic DNA extracted from each cell subset was distributed evenly over all wells of several immunoSEQ 96-well plates, and each plate served as one replicate. For sorted subsets, each replicate PCR was loaded with approximately 0.2 ug genomic DNA, equivalent to roughly 30,000 T cell genomes. Purified libraries were quantified with a Qubit 3.0 fluorometer, sized on a Bioanalyzer 2100, and re-quantified with the KAPA Library Quantification kit. Every immunoSEQ 96-well plate was sequenced on a dedicated single-read 150-cycle Illumina NextSeq 550 flow cell. The authors processed their data as follows. Because the immunoSEQ output included only junctional sequences and no quality scores, the filtering could not be the same as the filtering used for full-length reads. Sequences were annotated with PyIR, a Python wrapper for IgBLAST v1.9, and V/J genes and CDR3 were assigned using IMGT germline references. Any read was removed if the V/J assignment was weak (E-value above 1e-6), the CDR3 was missing, or the read contained stop codons, out-of-frame junctions, or ambiguous translated residues. V3J clonotypes were defined by identical inferred V gene, J gene, and CDR3 amino acid sequence. Percentage overlap between repertoires was calculated by dividing the number of shared unique clonotypes by the size of the smaller repertoire. Richness of each repertoire was evaluated using RTK rarefaction, the Chao1 estimator, and Recon v2.1 estimates of unobserved clonotypes. Generation probabilities for all TCRbeta clonotypes obtained by the gDNA method from a handful of donors were computed using OLGA. TCRdb holds this immuneACCESS table with in-frame rearrangements only. Some clones are missing; in checked studies, unresolved V genes explain under half, and the rest has no known cause. The V and J calls and clone size were taken over from that table, and D and trimming were inferred from the DNA. This sample holds nearly 2 million clones; over 85% were observed only once. The top ten clonotypes cover 0.9% to 1.5% of the sample.

What the research found in general, with its limitations: Because the study included a small number of donors, the genetic and exposure-history diversity represented was limited. Based on pairwise subsampling, the degree of clonotype sharing among donors was expected to be affected by sequencing depth. Incomplete sequencing was indicated by rarefaction of sorted-subset datasets, despite the large sequencing depth. Sampling was limited to blood, and TCR repertoires in tissue likely differ from TCR repertoires in blood. Approximately 5% of naive CD4, 3.5% of naive CD8, 2.3% of memory CD4, and 0.35% to 0.4% of memory CD8 clonotypes were shared across a few donors. Higher generation probabilities were observed for clonotypes shared by all four sorted-subset donors than for non-shared clonotypes. Naive subsets generally had larger estimated clonotype richness than memory subsets.

The sequenced sample consisted of naive CD8+ T cells sorted from blood. Explained via the paper, the cell subset or site label denotes: CD45RA+CCR7+. Rearrangement joined TRBV7-9 to TRBJ2-5; no D gene is confidently identified. The TCR sequence derives from a man younger than 35 in good health. The CDR3 in this case is CASSGEETQYF. In nucleotide form, the sequence is TGTGCCAGCAGTGGCGAAGAGACCCAGTACTTC.